Following are 28 T cell receptor beta chains from one sample sequenced in a study of Tregs in tolerant kidney transplant recipients. Mixed chimerism was transient after nonmyeloablative marrow transplants from related graft donors. Here immunoSEQ multiplex PCR was the method, and the copy in TCRdb shows in-frame clones only, minus some. The sample features roughly 6,700 clones, with 5.5% to 6.5% in its top ten. Specimen: CD4+ T cells from blood (PBMCs), collected 6 months after the transplant. Source of these receptors: a human patient who received a combined kidney and bone marrow transplant. Part of the T cells may come from the graft donor.

As concerns this clone: Read data end 3 residues before the CDR3 end; the end is taken from the germline J gene. The chain is built from TRBV5-6 and TRBJ2-5; a possible D gene is TRBD1 (5 bases). V was cut by 1 base and J by 4 bases, with 8 bases left in between. The CDR3 has 13 amino acids. CDR1 and CDR2 (germline): SGHDT, YYEEEE. The CDR3 protein is CASSLQGPETQYF. The sequenced part of the CDR3 DNA is TGTGCCAGCAGCTTGCAGGGTCCAGAGACC.

This clone shows up as medium-sized by frequency. CDR3: CASSSLPGRGGEQFF. The CDR3 bases that were read are TGCGCCAGCAGCTCCTTACCGGGGAGAGGGGGTGAG. This chain links TRBV5-1 with TRBJ2-1, with D tentatively TRBD1 (6 bases). The CDR3 end is not reached by the read, which stops 3 residues before it; the germline J gene fills it in. V lost 3 bases to trimming and J lost 9 bases, with 19 bases between them. The CDR3 is 15 residues long. From germline, CDR1 is SGHRS and CDR2 YFSETQ.

About this clone: The CDR3 end is not reached by the read, which stops 3 residues before it; the germline J gene fills it in. The J gene is TRBJ1-5, the V gene TRBV28, with 7 nucleotides matching TRBD1. CDR1 MDHEN and CDR2 SYDVKM come from the germline V gene. Trimming at V came to 6 bases and at J to 6 bases, leaving 11 bases not matched to a gene. CDR3 length equals 15 residues. The part of the CDR3 DNA that was read is TGTGCCAGCAGCTCCCGACAGGGTGAGATTCAGCCC. Translation gives CASSSRQGEIQP. In full, the CDR3 reads CASSSRQGEIQPQHF.

As to this clone: The CDR3 end falls 3 residues outside the read, so it is completed with the germline J gene. The chain uses TRBV29-1 and TRBJ1-1; 7 bases line up with TRBD1. V dropped 6 bases and J dropped 5; count of bases not matched to a gene: 6. Germline V gives CDR1 SQVTM, CDR2 ANQGSEA. This CDR3 is 12 amino acids long. The part of the CDR3 DNA that was read is TGCAGCGTGGGATTACAGGGGACTGAA. The encoded protein is CSVGLQGTE. The entire CDR3 is CSVGLQGTEAFF.

A remark on this clone: The read finishes 3 residues shy of the CDR3 end, and the germline J gene is used to complete it. This chain links TRBV4-1 with TRBJ2-3; 9 bases are a match to TRBD2. V shed 0 bases, J shed 7 bases, and the junction held 2 bases outside the gene matches. Germline CDR1 and CDR2: MGHRA and YSYEKL. The CDR3 is 14 residues long. Partial CDR3 DNA: TGCGCCAGCAGCCAAGATCCTAGCGGGAATACG. The encoded protein is CASSQDPSGNT. The whole CDR3 sequence reads CASSQDPSGNTQYF.

This clone is classed as medium-sized by frequency. The sequenced fragment ends 3 residues before the CDR3 boundary, so the rest is inferred from the germline J gene. V usage is TRBV20-1 and J usage is TRBJ2-3, with D possibly matching TRBD2 (5 bases). The CDR3 has 14 amino acids. V lost 0 bases to trimming and J lost 3 bases, with 10 bases between them. Germline V gene lookup returns CDR1 DFQATT and CDR2 SNEGSKA (reference sequence). The CDR3 sequence: CSARDLARTDTQYF. Incomplete CDR3 DNA: TGCAGTGCTAGAGACTTAGCGCGAACAGATACG.

This CDR3 is CASSDREGGGETQYF. The DNA read from the CDR3 is TGTGCCAGCAGTGACCGTGAAGGGGGCGGAGAGACC. The V call is TRBV12-3 or TRBV12-4, the J call TRBJ2-5; 7 bases agree with TRBD1. Coverage ceases 3 residues before the CDR3 finishes, and the germline J gene fills in the end. CDR3 length equals 15 residues. J lost 4 bases, V lost 5 bases, and 10 bases had no gene match.

This clone is identified as medium-sized (0.01 to 0.1%) from frequency. The sequenced fragment ends 3 residues before the CDR3 boundary, so the rest is inferred from the germline J gene. This chain connects TRBV7-8 to TRBJ1-1; TRBD1 matches at 12 bases. Germline V gives CDR1 SGHVS, CDR2 FQNEAQ. The CDR3 contains 16 residues. V dropped 5 bases and J dropped 3; count of bases not matched to a gene: 7. The CDR3 is CASSPSGTGGYTEAFF. The part of the CDR3 DNA that was read is TGTGCCAGCAGCCCTTCCGGGACAGGGGGCTACACTGAA.

About this clone: A read error may produce the germline difference seen at one junction end. The covered CDR3 bases are TGCGCCAGCAGCCAGGACGGGGGTACAGATACG. Translated: CASSQDGGTDT. The whole CDR3 sequence is CASSQDGGTDTQYF. The V call is TRBV4-2, the J call TRBJ2-3, with D perhaps TRBD2 (6 bases). The CDR3 end falls 3 residues outside the read, so it is completed with the germline J gene. CDR1 is LGHNA, CDR2 YNFKEQ, per germline. CDR3 length: 14 residues.

On this clone: Read coverage stops 3 residues before the CDR3 terminus; the germline J gene supplies the remainder. The rearrangement links TRBV20-1 to TRBJ1-6; TRBD1 might be the D (6 bases). The CDR3 consists of 14 residues. CDR1 and CDR2 from the germline V gene are DFQATT and SNEGSKA (reference sequence). Between the trimmed V and J ends, which lost 6 bases and 7 bases, there was a span of 16 bases. The sequenced CDR3 bases are TGCAGTGCGAGTAACAGGGTTTTGAATTCACCC. Translated, it gives CSASNRVLNSP. The complete CDR3 reads CSASNRVLNSPLHF.

In regard to this clone: Read sequence stops 3 residues before the CDR3 end, and the germline J gene provides the missing end. The chain carries TRBV27 and TRBJ2-7; 8 nucleotides agree with TRBD1. Per germline, CDR1 MNHEY and CDR2 SMNVEV (reference sequence). The CDR3 runs to 14 residues. V was clipped by 6 bases and J by 3 bases; unmatched bases: 7. The sequenced part of the CDR3 DNA is TGTGCCAGCAGAGGACAGGGCCGGGGCTACGAG. It codes for CASRGQGRGYE. In full, the CDR3 is CASRGQGRGYEQYF.

As for this clone: Sequencing ends 3 residues short of the CDR3 end; the germline J gene provides the rest. The chain is built from TRBV2 and TRBJ1-6; 11 positions agree with TRBD1. Looked up from germline, CDR1 is SNHLY and CDR2 is FYNNEI. The CDR3 is 17 amino acids. V shed 3 bases and J 5 bases; nucleotides not matched to a gene: 6. The DNA read from the CDR3 is TGTGCCAGCAGTGACGGGACAGGGGGTTGGAATAATTCACCC. It translates to CASSDGTGGWNNSP. The full CDR3 protein is CASSDGTGGWNNSPLHF.

A remark on this clone: A read error may account for a junction end that differs from germline. The CDR3 end falls 3 residues outside the read, so it is completed with the germline J gene. The V call is TRBV2, the J call TRBJ2-7, with 7 bases lining up with TRBD1. The CDR3 sequence is 14 residues long. Germline V gene data show CDR1 as SNHLY and CDR2 as FYNNEI. CDR3 DNA, as far as it was read: TGTGCCAGCATCTGGAGAGGGGGCTCCCACGAG. Protein: CASIWRGGSHE. Given in full, the CDR3 is CASIWRGGSHEQYF.

On this clone itself: A junction boundary mismatches the germline segment, possibly from a read error. The missing CDR3 end, 3 residues past where the read stops, is filled in from the germline J gene. V usage is TRBV5-1 and J usage is TRBJ1-1; D perhaps matches TRBD1 (6 bases). This CDR3 region has 16 residues. Per the germline V gene, CDR1 is SGHRS and CDR2 is YFSETQ. The CDR3: CASSFKRRGLNAEAFF. The sequenced CDR3 bases are TGCGCCAGCAGCTTCAAACGTAGGGGGTTGAACGCTGAA.

On this clone itself: The CDR3 end lies 3 residues beyond the end of the read and is filled in from the germline J gene. V and J are TRBV20-1 and TRBJ1-6; D is uncertain. V was trimmed by 4 bases and J by 1 base, leaving 11 bases between them. CDR3 size: 15 residues. Per germline, CDR1 DFQATT and CDR2 SNEGSKA (reference sequence). Incomplete CDR3 DNA: TGCAGTGCTATTATGGAAGGGTCCTATAATTCACCC. Residues: CSAIMEGSYNSP. The full CDR3 is CSAIMEGSYNSPLHF.

This clone shows up as medium-sized by frequency. The DNA read from the CDR3 is TGTGCCAGCAGTCGAGCCAGGGAAGAGACC. It translates to CASSRAREET. The full CDR3 reads CASSRAREETQYF. The gene calls are TRBV7-2 and TRBJ2-5, with a possible D match to TRBD1 (5 bases). With the read ending 3 residues before the CDR3 end, the germline J gene is used to fill in that end. The V end lost 6 bases, the J end lost 3 bases, and 11 bases lay between the germline ends. From germline, CDR1 is SGHTA and CDR2 FQGNSA. The CDR3 is 13 residues long.

Note on this clone: The read comes to an end 3 residues before the CDR3 does, leaving the germline J gene to fill in the end. V gene TRBV6-1 combines with J gene TRBJ2-3; 11 nucleotides agree with TRBD2. Germline trimming cut 4 bases from V and 2 bases from J; bases unmatched to any gene: 5. The CDR3 totals 16 residues. Germline V gives CDR1 MNHNS, CDR2 SASEGT. The CDR3 loop is CASSALAGGNTDTQYF. CDR3 bases read: TGTGCCAGCAGTGCCTTAGCGGGAGGGAACACAGATACG.

The sequenced CDR3 bases are TGTGCCAGCAGTCCCTGGGAGGGGTCGGACCTGAACACTGAA. Translated, it gives CASSPWEGSDLNTE. The full CDR3 sequence reads CASSPWEGSDLNTEAFF. The rearrangement links TRBV12-3 or TRBV12-4 to TRBJ1-1, with a weak D call TRBD1 (5 bases). The read finishes 3 residues shy of the CDR3 end, and the germline J gene is used to complete it. The germline V and J ends were trimmed by 5 bases and 0 bases, with 19 bases remaining between them. The CDR3 is made up of 17 amino acids.

Concerning this clone: Sequencing ends 3 residues short of the CDR3 end; the germline J gene provides the rest. The chain recombines TRBV10-3 with TRBJ2-1; 9 nucleotides align to TRBD2. This CDR3 contains 14 residues. With V trimmed by 4 bases and J by 9 bases, 7 bases remained unmatched. Per germline, CDR1 ENHRY and CDR2 SYGVKD. Partial CDR3 DNA: TGTGCCATCAGTGGGGTCGATAGCGGGAGTGAG. Its translation: CAISGVDSGSE. The complete CDR3 sequence is CAISGVDSGSEQFF.

As regards this clone: With the read ending 3 residues before the CDR3 end, the germline J gene is used to fill in that end. This chain connects TRBV5-1 to TRBJ2-3; 8 nucleotides match TRBD2. Trimming removed 3 bases from V and 4 bases from J; junction bases left unmatched: 10. This CDR3 spans 16 amino acids. Germline V gene sequence: CDR1 SGHRS, CDR2 YFSETQ. The CDR3 here is CASSSHAAGGPDTQYF. The CDR3 DNA, read in part, is TGCGCCAGCAGCTCCCATGCGGCGGGAGGACCAGATACG.

As for this clone: The read stops 3 residues short of the end of the CDR3; the missing end is completed from the germline J gene. V gene TRBV10-3 combines with J gene TRBJ1-1; D remains ambiguous. The CDR3 is 14 residues long. The ends were cut back, 2 bases at V and 5 bases at J, with 12 bases in the middle. Germline V gene sequence: CDR1 ENHRY, CDR2 SYGVKD. The CDR3 loop reads CAISEVTQRTEAFF. Partial CDR3 DNA: TGTGCCATCAGTGAGGTCACCCAGAGGACTGAA.

According to its frequency, this clone is medium-sized. Sequencing ends 3 residues short of the CDR3 end; the germline J gene provides the rest. The V gene is TRBV7-3, the J gene TRBJ2-3; tentatively, D is TRBD2 (6 bases). CDR1 and CDR2 (germline): SGHTA, FQGTGA. V gave up 5 bases and J gave up 0 bases, with 9 bases separating them. The CDR3 loop spans 14 amino acids. This chain's CDR3 is CASSHGGSTDTQYF. The sequenced part of the CDR3 DNA is TGTGCCAGCAGCCATGGGGGGAGCACAGATACG.

Measured by frequency, this clone is medium-sized. The CDR3 end is not reached by the read, which stops 3 residues before it; the germline J gene fills it in. The gene calls are TRBV30 and TRBJ2-2; D is unresolved. Germline CDR1 is GTSNPN and CDR2 is SVGIG (reference sequence). The CDR3 is 14 amino acids. V dropped 0 bases and J dropped 7 bases, with 12 bases sitting between them. The covered CDR3 bases are TGTGCCTGGAGTGTAAAAGCAACCGTCGGGGAG. Encoded protein: CAWSVKATVGE. The full CDR3 reads CAWSVKATVGELFF.

As concerns this clone: The read ends 3 residues before the CDR3 terminus; that terminus is restored from the germline J gene. The V call is TRBV7-6, the J call TRBJ2-2; 7 positions agree with TRBD2. This CDR3 has 14 residues. V gave up 5 bases and J gave up 8 bases; unmatched junction bases: 8. CDR1 and CDR2 (germline): SGHVS, FNYEAQ. Incomplete CDR3 DNA: TGTGCCAGCAGCCCCCTAGCGGCAACGGGGGAG. It yields the protein CASSPLAATGE. The full CDR3 is CASSPLAATGELFF. Looking up the rest from reference TRBV7-6 and TRBJ2-2 gives the full variable domain: GAGVSQSPRYKVTKRGQDVALRCDPISGHVSLYWYRQALGQGPEFLTYFNYEAQQDKSGLPNDRFSAERPEGSISTLTIQRTEQRDSAMYRCASSPLAATGELFFGEGSRLTVL.

About this clone: The missing CDR3 end, 3 residues past where the read stops, is filled in from the germline J gene. This rearrangement joins TRBV5-1 to TRBJ2-5; D possibly corresponds to TRBD1 (5 bases). The CDR3 loop spans 15 amino acids. CDR1 and CDR2 (germline): SGHRS, YFSETQ. V gave up 0 bases and J gave up 2 bases, with 11 bases separating them. The sequenced CDR3 bases are TGCGCCAGCAGCTTGGATGGACACAAACAAGAGACC. This sequence encodes CASSLDGHKQET. The CDR3 in full is CASSLDGHKQETQYF.

Turning to this clone: Sequencing ends 3 residues short of the CDR3 end; the germline J gene provides the rest. The rearrangement uses TRBV11-2 and TRBJ2-3; D ambiguous. Germline CDR1 is SGHAT and CDR2 is FQNNGV. The ends were cut back, 4 bases at V and 5 bases at J, with 10 bases in the middle. This CDR3 contains 13 residues. CDR3 bases read: TGTGCCAGCAGCTGGAAAGGGCAAGATACG. This codes for CASSWKGQDT. The whole CDR3 sequence reads CASSWKGQDTQYF.

This clone counts as medium-sized by frequency. CDR3 bases read: TGCGCCAGCAGCTTGGGCCAGGCAACACAAGAGACC. Translation: CASSLGQATQET. The complete CDR3 protein is CASSLGQATQETQYF. V gene TRBV5-1 combines with J gene TRBJ2-5, with D unclear. The CDR3 goes on 3 residues after the read ends, and that part is filled in from the germline J gene. Trimming shortened V by 0 bases and J by 2 bases, and 11 bases separated the two germline ends. The CDR3 has 15 amino acids. The germline V gene has CDR1 SGHRS and CDR2 YFSETQ.

Comment on this clone: From the germline J gene comes the end of the CDR3, since the read stops 3 residues before it. The chain is built from TRBV28 and TRBJ2-2; tentatively, D is TRBD1 (6 bases). The CDR3 has 13 residues. The germline V gene has CDR1 MDHEN and CDR2 SYDVKM. The V gene lost 3 bases and the J gene lost 6 bases, with 8 bases spanning the gap. The CDR3 protein is CASSFTGPGELFF. The CDR3 bases that were read are TGTGCCAGCAGTTTCACAGGGCCCGGGGAG.